These 12 T cell receptor beta chains share one sample of origin, sequenced in a study of blood T cell repertoires in COVID-19 (dated by TCRdb to between 2020 and 2021). The method behind the library was the immunoSEQ multiplex PCR assay. TCRdb stores this immuneACCESS table with in-frame sequences only. Part of the clones is absent; in the studies checked, under half of the shortfall reflects unresolved V genes, and no reason is known for the rest. The sample table lists about 170,000 clones, more than 70% of them with a count of one. In total, the top ten clones hold approximately 19% of the sample. The sample taken for sequencing was peripheral blood. The receptors were gathered from a woman aged 65 to 85 who had recovered from COVID-19.

This clone has only a few counts. The genes are TRBV6-5 and TRBJ1-1, with 9 bases identical to TRBD1. The CDR3 is 15 amino acids. Trimming took 6 bases from V and 5 from J; bases not matched to a gene: 10. Germline loops: CDR1 MNHEY, CDR2 SVGAGI. The CDR3 bases are TGTGCCAGCAGCCGTTCGGACAGGGGCGGGACTGAAGCTTTCTTT. This encodes CASSRSDRGGTEAFF.

CDR3 sequence reads: CASSFTDGNYGYTF. Written as DNA, the CDR3 is TGTGCCAGCAGTTTCACCGACGGGAACTATGGCTACACCTTC. The V call is TRBV6-5, the J call TRBJ1-2, with D unresolved. V lost 4 bases and J 2 bases, leaving 11 bases between the germline ends. The CDR3 is 14 amino acids. Germline lookup yields CDR1 MNHEY and CDR2 SVGAGI.

This clone was counted a few times. The V call is TRBV30, the J call TRBJ1-6, with 8 bases that match TRBD1. Germline values: CDR1 GTSNPN, CDR2 SVGIG (reference sequence). This CDR3 has 13 residues. Unmatched junction bases numbered 2, after V lost 1 base and J lost 9 bases. CDR3 coding DNA: TGTGCCTGGAGTGCTGACAGGGGTTCACCCCTCCACTTT. Protein product: CAWSADRGSPLHF.

The V call is TRBV20-1, the J call TRBJ1-1; tentative D call: TRBD1 (5 bases). V lost 3 bases and J 11 bases, leaving 16 bases between the germline ends. CDR3 length equals 12 residues. Germline loops: CDR1 DFQATT, CDR2 SNEGSKA (reference sequence). CDR3 residues: CSASWGEAGAFF. DNA of the CDR3: TGCAGTGCTAGTTGGGGCGAGGCTGGGGCTTTCTTT.

The V and J genes are TRBV6-5 and TRBJ2-2, with TRBD2 matching 7 bases. The CDR3 contains 15 residues. Unmatched junction bases numbered 8, after V lost 7 bases and J lost 3 bases. The germline gives CDR1 MNHEY, CDR2 SVGAGI. CDR3 sequence: CASTRRGGDTGELFF. In DNA form, the CDR3 reads TGTGCCAGCACCCGACGGGGAGGGGACACCGGGGAGCTGTTTTTT.

The rearrangement uses TRBV10-3 and TRBJ2-7; 8 bases are shared with TRBD1. V gave up 7 bases and J gave up 6 bases; unmatched junction bases: 11. The CDR3 runs to 14 residues. Germline V gene sequence: CDR1 ENHRY, CDR2 SYGVKD. The CDR3 reads CAITSDRERGEQYF. CDR3 in DNA: TGTGCCATCACCTCGGACAGGGAGAGAGGCGAGCAGTACTTC.

The chain joins TRBV20-1 to TRBJ1-2; weak D call: TRBD1 (6 bases). V lost 3 bases, J lost 8 bases, and 16 bases lay in between. The CDR3 spans 13 residues. The germline gives CDR1 DFQATT, CDR2 SNEGSKA (reference sequence). The CDR3 spells CSASGGGAGGYTF. The CDR3 DNA reads as TGCAGTGCTAGTGGCGGGGGCGCGGGGGGCTACACCTTC.

Details on this clone: The same CDR3 can be traced to other DNA sequences in this sample. The chain couples TRBV29-1 to TRBJ1-1; tentative D call: TRBD1 (5 bases). There are 13 residues in the CDR3. The germline V and J ends were trimmed by 4 bases and 4 bases, with 13 bases remaining between them. Germline V gene lookup returns CDR1 SQVTM and CDR2 ANQGSEA. CDR3 nucleotide sequence: TGCAGCGTTGGTGGCGGCGGGGGCACTGAAGCTTTCTTT. The encoded protein is CSVGGGGGTEAFF.

The rearrangement links TRBV5-4 to TRBJ2-3; the match to TRBD2 covers 13 bases. This CDR3 region has 17 residues. Germline V gives CDR1 SGHNT, CDR2 YYREEE (reference sequence). J was trimmed by 2 bases and V by 4 bases; bases with no gene match: 7. CDR3 amino acids: CASSLGLAGAYTDTQYF. As DNA, the CDR3 is TGTGCCAGCAGCCTTGGACTAGCGGGGGCGTACACAGATACGCAGTATTTT.

The V gene is TRBV6-5, the J gene TRBJ1-1, with 8 bases identical to TRBD1. V trimming: 0 bases; J trimming: 7 bases; junction bases outside the gene matches: 7. Germline V gene lookup returns CDR1 MNHEY and CDR2 SVGAGI. This CDR3 is 15 amino acids long. CDR3 in amino acids: CASSYSTGAGGEAFF. CDR3 in DNA: TGTGCCAGCAGTTACTCGACAGGGGCAGGGGGTGAAGCTTTCTTT.

J is TRBJ2-1 and V is TRBV3-1 (or the pseudogene TRBV3-2); the match to TRBD2 covers 9 bases. The CDR3 totals 19 residues. Germline CDR1 is LGHDT and CDR2 is YNNKEL (reference sequence). After removal of 2 bases from V and 9 bases from J, the junction contained 20 bases not matched to a gene. The chain's CDR3 is CASSQPLRGAGGPWSEQFF. The CDR3 DNA reads TGTGCCAGCAGCCAACCACTCCGGGGGGCGGGAGGGCCATGGTCTGAGCAGTTCTTC.

This clone has just a few counts. The rearrangement links TRBV18 to TRBJ1-2; no clear D. The germline V and J ends were trimmed by 2 bases and 4 bases, with 26 bases remaining between them. The CDR3 covers 19 residues. From germline, CDR1 is KGHSH and CDR2 LQKENI. The CDR3 DNA reads as TGTGCCAGCTCACCAGCGGACTTATCTGGGAACGAGGTTCCCTATGGCTACACCTTC. Protein: CASSPADLSGNEVPYGYTF. The variable domain in full, completed from reference TRBV18 and TRBJ1-2, reads NAGVMQNPRHLVRRRGQEARLRCSPMKGHSHVYWYRQLPEEGLKFMVYLQKENIIDESGMPKERFSAEFPKEGPSILRIQQVVRGDSAAYFCASSPADLSGNEVPYGYTFGSGTRLTVV.